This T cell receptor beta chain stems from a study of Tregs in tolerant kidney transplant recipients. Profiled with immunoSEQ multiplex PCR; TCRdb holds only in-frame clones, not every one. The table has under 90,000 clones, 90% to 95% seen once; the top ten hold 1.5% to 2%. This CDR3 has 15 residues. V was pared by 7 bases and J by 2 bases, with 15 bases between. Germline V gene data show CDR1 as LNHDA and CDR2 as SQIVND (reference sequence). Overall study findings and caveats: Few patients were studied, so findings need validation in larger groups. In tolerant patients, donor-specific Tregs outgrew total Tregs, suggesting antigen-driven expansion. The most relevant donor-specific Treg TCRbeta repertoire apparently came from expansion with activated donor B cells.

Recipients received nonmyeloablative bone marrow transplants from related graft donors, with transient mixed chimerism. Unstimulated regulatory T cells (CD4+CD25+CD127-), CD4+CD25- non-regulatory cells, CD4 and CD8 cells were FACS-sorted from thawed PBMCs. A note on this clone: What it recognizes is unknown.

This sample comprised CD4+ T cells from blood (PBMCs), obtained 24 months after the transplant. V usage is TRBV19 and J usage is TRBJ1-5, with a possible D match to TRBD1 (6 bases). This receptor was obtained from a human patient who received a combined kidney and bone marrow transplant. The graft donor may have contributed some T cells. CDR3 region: CASTPDRFGNQPQHF. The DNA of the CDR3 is TGTGCCAGTACCCCAGACAGGTTTGGCAATCAGCCCCAGCATTTT.